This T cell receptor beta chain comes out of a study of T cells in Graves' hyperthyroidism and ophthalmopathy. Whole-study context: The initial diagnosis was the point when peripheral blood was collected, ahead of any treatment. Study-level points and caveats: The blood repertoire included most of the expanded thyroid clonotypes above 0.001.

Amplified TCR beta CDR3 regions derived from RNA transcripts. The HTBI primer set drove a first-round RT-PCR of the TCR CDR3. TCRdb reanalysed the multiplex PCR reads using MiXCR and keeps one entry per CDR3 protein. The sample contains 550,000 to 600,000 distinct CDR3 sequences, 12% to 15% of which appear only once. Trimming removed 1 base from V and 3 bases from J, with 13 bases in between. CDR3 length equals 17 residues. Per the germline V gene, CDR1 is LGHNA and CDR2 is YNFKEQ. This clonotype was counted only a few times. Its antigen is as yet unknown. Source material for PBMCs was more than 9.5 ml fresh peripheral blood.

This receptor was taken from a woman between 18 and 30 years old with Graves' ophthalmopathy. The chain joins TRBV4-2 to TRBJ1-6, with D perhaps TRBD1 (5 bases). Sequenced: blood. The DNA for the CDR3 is TGTGCCAGCAGCCAAGTTCAGGGCTGGATCTATAATTCACCCCTCCACTTT. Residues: CASSQVQGWIYNSPLHF.